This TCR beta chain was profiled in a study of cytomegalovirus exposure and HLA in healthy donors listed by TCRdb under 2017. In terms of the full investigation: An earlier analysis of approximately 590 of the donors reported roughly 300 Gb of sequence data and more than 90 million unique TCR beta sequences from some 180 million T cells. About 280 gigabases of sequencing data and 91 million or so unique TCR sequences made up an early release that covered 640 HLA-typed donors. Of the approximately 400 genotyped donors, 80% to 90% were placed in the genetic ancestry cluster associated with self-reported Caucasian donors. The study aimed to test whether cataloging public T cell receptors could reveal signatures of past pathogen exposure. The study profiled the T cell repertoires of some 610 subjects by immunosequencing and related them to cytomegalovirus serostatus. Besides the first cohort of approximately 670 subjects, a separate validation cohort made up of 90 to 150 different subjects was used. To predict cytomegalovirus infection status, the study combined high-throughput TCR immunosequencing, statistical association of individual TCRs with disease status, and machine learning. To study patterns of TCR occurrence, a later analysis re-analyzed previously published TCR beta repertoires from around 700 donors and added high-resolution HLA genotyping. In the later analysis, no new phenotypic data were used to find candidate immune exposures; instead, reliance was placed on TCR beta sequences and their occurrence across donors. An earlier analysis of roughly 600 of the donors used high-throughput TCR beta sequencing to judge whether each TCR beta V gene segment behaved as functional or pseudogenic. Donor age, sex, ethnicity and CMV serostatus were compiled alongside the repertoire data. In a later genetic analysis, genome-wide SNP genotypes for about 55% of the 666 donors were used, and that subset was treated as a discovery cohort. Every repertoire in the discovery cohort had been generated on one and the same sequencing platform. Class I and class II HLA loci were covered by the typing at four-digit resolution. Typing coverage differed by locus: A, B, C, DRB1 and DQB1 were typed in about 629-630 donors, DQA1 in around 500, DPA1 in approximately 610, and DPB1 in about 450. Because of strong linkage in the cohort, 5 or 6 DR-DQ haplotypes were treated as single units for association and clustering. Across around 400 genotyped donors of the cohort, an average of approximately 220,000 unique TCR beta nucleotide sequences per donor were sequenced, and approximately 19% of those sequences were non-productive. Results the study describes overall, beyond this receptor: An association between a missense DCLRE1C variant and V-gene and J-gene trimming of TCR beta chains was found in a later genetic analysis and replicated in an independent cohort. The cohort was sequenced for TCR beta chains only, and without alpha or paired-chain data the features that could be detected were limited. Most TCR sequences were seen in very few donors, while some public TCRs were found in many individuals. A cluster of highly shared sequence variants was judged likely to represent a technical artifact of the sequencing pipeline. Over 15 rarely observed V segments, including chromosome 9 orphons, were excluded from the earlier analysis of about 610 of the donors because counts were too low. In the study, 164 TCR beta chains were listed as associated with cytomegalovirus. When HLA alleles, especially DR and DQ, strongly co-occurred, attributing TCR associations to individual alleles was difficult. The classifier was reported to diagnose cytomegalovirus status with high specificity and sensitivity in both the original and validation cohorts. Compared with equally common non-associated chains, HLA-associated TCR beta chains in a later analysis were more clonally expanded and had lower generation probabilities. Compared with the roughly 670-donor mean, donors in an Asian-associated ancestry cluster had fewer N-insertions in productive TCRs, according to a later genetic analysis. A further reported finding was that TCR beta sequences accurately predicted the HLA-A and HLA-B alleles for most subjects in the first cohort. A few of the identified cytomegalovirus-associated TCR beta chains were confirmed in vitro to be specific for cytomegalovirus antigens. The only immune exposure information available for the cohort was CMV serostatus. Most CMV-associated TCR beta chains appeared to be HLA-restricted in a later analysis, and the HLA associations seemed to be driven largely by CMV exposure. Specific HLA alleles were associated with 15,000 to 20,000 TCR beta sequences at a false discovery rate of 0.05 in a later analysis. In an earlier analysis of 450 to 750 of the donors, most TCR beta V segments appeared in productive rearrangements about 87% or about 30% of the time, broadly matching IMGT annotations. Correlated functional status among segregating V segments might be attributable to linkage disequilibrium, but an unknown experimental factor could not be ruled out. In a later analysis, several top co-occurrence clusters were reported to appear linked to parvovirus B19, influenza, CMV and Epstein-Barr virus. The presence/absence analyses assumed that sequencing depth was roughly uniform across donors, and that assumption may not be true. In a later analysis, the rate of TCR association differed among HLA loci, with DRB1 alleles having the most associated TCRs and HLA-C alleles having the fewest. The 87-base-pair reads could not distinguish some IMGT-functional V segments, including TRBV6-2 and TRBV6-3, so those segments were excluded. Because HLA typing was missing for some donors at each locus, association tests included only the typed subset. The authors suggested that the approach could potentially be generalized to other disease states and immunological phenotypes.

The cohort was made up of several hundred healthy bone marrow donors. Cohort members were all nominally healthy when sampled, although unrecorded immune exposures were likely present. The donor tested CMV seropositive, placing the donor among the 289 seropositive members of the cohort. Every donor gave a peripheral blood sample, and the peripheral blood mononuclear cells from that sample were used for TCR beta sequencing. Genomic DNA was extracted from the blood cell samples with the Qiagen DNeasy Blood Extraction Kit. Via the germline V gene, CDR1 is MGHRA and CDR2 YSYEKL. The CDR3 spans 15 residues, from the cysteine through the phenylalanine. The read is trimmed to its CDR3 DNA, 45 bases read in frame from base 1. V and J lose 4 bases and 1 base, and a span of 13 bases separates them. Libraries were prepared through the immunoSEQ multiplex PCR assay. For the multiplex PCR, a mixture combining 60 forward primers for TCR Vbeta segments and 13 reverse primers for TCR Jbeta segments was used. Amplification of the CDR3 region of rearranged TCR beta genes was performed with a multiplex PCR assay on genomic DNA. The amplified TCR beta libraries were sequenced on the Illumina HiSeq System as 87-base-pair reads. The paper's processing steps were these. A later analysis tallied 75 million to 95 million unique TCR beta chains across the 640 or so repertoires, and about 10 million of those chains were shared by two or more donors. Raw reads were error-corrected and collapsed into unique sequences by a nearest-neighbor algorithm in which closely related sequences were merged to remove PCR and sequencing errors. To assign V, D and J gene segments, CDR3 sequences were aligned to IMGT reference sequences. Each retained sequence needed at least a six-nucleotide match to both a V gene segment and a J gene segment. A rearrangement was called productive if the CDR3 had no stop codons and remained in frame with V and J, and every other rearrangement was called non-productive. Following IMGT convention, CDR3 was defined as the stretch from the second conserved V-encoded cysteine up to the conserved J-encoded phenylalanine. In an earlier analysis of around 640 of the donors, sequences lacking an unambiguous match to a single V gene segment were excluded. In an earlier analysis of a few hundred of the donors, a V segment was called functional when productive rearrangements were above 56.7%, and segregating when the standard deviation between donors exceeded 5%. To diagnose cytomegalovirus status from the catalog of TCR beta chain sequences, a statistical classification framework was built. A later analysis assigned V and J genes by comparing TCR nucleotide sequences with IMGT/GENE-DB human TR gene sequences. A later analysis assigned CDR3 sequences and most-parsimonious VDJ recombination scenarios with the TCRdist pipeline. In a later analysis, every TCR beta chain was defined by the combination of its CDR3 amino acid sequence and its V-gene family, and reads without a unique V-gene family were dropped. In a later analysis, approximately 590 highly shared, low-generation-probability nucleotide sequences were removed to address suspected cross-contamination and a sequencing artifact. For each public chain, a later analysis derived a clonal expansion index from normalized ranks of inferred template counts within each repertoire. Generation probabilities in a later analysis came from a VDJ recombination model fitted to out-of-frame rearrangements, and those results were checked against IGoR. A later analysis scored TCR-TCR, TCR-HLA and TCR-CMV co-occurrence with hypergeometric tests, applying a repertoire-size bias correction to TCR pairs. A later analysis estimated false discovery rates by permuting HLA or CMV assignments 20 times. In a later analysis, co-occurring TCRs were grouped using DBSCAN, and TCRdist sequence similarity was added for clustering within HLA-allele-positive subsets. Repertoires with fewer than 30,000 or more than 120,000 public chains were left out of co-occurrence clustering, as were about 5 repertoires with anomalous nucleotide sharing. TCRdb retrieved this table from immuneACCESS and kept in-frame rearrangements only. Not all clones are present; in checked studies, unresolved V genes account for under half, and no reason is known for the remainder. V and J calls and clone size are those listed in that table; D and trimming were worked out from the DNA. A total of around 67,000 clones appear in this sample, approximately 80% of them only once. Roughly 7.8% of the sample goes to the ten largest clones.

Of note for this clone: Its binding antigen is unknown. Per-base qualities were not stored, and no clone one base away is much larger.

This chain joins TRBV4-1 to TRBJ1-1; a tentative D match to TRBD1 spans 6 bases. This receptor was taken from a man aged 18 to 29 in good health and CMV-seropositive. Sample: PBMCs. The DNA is TGCGCCAGCAGCCCTCGGGGGGCTACGAACACTGAAGCTTTCTTT. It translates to CASSPRGATNTEAFF.